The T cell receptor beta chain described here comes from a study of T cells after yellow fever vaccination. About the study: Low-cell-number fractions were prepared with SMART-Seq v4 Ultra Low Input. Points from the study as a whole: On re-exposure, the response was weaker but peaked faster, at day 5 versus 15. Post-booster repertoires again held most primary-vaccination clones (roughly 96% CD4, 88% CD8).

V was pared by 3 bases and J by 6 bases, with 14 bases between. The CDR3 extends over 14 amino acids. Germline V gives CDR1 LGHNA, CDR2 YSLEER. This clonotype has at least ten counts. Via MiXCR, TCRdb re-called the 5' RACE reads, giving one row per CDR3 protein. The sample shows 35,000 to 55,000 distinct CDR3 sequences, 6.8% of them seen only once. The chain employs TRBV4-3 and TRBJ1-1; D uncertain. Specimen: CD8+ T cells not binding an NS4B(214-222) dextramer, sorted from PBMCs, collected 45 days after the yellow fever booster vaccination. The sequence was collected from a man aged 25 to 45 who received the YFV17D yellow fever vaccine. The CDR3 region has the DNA TGCGCCAGCAGCCAGATCATGAGTAGGGCTGAAGCTTTCTTT. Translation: CASSQIMSRAEAFF.